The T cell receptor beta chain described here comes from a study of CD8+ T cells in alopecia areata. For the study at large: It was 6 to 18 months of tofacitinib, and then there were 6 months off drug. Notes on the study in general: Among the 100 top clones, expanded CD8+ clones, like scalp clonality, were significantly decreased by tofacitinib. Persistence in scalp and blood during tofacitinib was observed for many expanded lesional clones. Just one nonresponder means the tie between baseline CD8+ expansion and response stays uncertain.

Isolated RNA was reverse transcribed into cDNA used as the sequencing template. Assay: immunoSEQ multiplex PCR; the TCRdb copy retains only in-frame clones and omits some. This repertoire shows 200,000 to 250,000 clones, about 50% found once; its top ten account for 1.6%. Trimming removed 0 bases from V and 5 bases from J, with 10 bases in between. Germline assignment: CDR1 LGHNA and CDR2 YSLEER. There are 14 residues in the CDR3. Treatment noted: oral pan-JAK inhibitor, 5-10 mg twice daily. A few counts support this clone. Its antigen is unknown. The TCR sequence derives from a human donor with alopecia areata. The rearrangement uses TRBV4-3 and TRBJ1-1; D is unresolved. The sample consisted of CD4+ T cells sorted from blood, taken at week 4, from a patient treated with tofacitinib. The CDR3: CASSQEYGVTEAFF. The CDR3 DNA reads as TGCGCCAGCAGCCAAGAGTATGGGGTTACTGAAGCTTTCTTT.